The present T cell receptor beta chain was sequenced within a study of patients and donors after allogeneic stem cell transplantation. Each CDR3 protein is one row after TCRdb ran MiXCR on the RT-PCR reads. The data contain over 150,000 distinct CDR3 sequences, roughly 30% of them singletons. The count of this clonotype is one. This receptor was obtained from a human donor who was either an allogeneic HSCT recipient or a stem cell or donor lymphocyte infusion donor (not recorded which). It is not recorded whose cells these are; they may come from a transplant donor. The material sequenced was blood, either unsorted or a sorted T cell fraction (not recorded which).

The CDR3 protein is CASSQAGTYEQYF. CDR3 in DNA: TGCGCCAGCAGCCAAGCGGGGACCTACGAGCAGTACTTC. V usage is TRBV4-3 and J usage is TRBJ2-7; D is perhaps TRBD2 (5 bases). The CDR3 is made up of 13 amino acids. The V gene's germline CDR1 is LGHNA and CDR2 YSLEER. Trimming took off 1 base at V and 2 bases at J, with 6 bases between the two ends.